This entry features one TCR beta chain sequence. Its antigen remains unknown. This specimen belongs to a study of cytomegalovirus exposure and HLA in healthy donors. 13 Jbeta primers and 60 Vbeta primers were used for the PCR. The assay was immunoSEQ multiplex PCR, and TCRdb's table has in-frame clones only and misses some. The sample lists tens of thousands of clones, around three quarters seen once, with approximately 1% in the top ten. Study-wide points: According to an earlier analysis, most TCR beta V segments yielded productive rearrangements about 87% or about 30% of the time.

Germline V gives CDR1 MDHEN, CDR2 SYDVKM. The CDR3 covers 14 residues. Trimming stripped 6 bases from V and 6 bases from J, with 14 bases between. The chain carries TRBV28 and TRBJ1-4; D gene uncertain. The clonotype comes from a male donor in good health and CMV-seronegative. Sequencing used PBMCs. This CDR3 is CASSSIGVDEKLFF. CDR3 coding DNA: TGTGCCAGCAGCTCAATCGGGGTAGATGAAAAACTGTTTTTT.